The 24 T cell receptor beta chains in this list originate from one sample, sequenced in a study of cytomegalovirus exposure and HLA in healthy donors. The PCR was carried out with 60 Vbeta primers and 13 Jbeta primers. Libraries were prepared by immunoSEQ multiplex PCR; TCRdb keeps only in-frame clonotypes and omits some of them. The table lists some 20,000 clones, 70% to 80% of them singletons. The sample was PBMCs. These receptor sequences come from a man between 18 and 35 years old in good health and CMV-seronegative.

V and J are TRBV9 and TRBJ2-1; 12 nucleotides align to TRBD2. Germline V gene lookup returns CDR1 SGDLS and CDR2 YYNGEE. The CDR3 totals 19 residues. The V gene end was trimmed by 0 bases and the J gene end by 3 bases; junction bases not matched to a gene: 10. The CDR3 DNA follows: TGTGCCAGCAGCGTAGCTTTGGCTAGCGGGAGGGCCTACTACAATGAGCAGTTCTTC. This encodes CASSVALASGRAYYNEQFF.

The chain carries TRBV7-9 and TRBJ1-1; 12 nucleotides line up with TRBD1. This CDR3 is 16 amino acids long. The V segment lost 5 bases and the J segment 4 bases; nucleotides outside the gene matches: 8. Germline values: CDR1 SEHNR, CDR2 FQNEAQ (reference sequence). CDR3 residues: CASSEAGTGGSTEAFF. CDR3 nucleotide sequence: TGTGCCAGCAGCGAGGCCGGGACAGGGGGCAGCACTGAAGCTTTCTTT. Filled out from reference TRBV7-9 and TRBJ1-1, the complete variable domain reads DTGVSQNPRHKITKRGQNVTFRCDPISEHNRLYWYRQTLGQGPEFLTYFQNEAQLEKSRLLSDRFSAERPKGSFSTLEIQRTEQGDSAMYLCASSEAGTGGSTEAFFGQGTRLTVV.

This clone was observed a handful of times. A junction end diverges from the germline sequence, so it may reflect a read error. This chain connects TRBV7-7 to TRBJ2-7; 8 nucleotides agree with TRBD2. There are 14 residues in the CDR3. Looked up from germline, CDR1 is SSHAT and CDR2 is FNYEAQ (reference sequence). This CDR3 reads CASSYGTRGYEQYF. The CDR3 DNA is TGTGCTAGCAGCTACGGGACTAGAGGCTACGAGCAGTACTTC.

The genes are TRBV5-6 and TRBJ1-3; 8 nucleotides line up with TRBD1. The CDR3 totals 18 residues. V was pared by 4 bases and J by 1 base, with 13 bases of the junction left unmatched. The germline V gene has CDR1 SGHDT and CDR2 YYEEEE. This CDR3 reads CASSPTGQGQMSGNTIYF. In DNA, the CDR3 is TGTGCCAGCAGCCCTACCGGACAGGGTCAGATGTCTGGAAACACCATATATTTT.

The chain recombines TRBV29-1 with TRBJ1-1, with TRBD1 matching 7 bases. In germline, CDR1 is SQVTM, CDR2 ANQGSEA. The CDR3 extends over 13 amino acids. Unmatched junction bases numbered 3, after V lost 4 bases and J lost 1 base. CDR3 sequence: CSVGTGKNTEAFF. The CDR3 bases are TGCAGCGTTGGGACAGGAAAGAACACTGAAGCTTTCTTT. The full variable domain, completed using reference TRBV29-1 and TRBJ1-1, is SAVISQKPSRDICQRGTSLTIQCQVDSQVTMMFWYRQQPGQSLTLIATANQGSEATYESGFVIDKFPISRPNLTFSTLTVSNMSPEDSSIYLCSVGTGKNTEAFFGQGTRLTVV.

CDR3 loop: CAWSTGQGARGYTF. The CDR3 DNA is TGTGCCTGGAGTACGGGACAGGGGGCTAGAGGCTACACCTTC. This chain joins TRBV30 and TRBJ1-2, with TRBD1 identical over 12 bases. The J segment lost 8 bases and the V segment lost 2 bases, leaving 6 bases of the junction unmatched. CDR1 GTSNPN and CDR2 SVGIG come from the germline V gene (reference sequence). The length of the CDR3 is 14 residues.

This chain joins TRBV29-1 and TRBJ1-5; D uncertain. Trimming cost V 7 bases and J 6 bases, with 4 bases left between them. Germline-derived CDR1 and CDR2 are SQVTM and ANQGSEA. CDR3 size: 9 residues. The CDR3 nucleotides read TGCAGCGCGGGTCAGCCCCAGCATTTT. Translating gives CSAGQPQHF.

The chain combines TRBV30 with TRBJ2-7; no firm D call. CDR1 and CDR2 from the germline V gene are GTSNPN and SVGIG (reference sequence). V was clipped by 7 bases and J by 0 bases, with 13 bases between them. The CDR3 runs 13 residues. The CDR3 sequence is CAYNADYSYEQYF. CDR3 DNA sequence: TGTGCCTACAACGCGGATTACTCCTACGAGCAGTACTTC. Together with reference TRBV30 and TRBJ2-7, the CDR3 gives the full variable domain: SQTIHQWPATLVQPVGSPLSLECTVEGTSNPNLYWYRQAAGRGLQLLFYSVGIGQISSEVPQNLSASRPQDRQFILSSKKLLLSDSGFYLCAYNADYSYEQYFGPGTRLTVT.

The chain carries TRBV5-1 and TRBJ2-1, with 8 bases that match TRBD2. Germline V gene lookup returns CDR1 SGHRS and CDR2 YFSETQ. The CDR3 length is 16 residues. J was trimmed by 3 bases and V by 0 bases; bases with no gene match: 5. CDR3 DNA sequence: TGCGCCAGCAGCTTGGCCGGGGGGGCCGGCTACAATGAGCAGTTCTTC. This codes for CASSLAGGAGYNEQFF.

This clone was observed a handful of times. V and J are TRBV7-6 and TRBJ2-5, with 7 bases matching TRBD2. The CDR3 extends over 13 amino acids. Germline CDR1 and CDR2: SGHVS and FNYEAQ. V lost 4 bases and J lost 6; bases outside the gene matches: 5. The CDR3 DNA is TGTGCCAGCAGCTCGGGCGGGAGACAGACCCAGTACTTC. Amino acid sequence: CASSSGGRQTQYF.

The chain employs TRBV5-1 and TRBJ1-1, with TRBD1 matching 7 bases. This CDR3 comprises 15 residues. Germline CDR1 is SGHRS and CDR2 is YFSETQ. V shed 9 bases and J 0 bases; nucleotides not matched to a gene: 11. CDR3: CATAPGGTVNTEAFF. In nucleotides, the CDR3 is TGCGCCACCGCCCCTGGGGGGACAGTGAACACTGAAGCTTTCTTT.

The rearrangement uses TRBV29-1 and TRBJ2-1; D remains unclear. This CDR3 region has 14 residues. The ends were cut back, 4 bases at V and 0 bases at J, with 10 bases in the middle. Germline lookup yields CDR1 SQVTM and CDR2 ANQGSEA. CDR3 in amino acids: CSVGLESSYNEQFF. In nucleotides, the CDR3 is TGCAGCGTTGGCTTGGAGAGCTCCTACAATGAGCAGTTCTTC.

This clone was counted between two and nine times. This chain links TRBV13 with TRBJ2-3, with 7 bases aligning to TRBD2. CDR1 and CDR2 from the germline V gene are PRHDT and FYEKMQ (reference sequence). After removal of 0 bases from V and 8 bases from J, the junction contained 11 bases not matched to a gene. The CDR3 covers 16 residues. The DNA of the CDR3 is TGTGCCAGCAGCTTAGGTGGGCTAGCGGTGACGGGTACGCAGTATTTT. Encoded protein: CASSLGGLAVTGTQYF. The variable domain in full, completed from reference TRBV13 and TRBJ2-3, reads AAGVIQSPRHLIKEKRETATLKCYPIPRHDTVYWYQQGPGQDPQFLISFYEKMQSDKGSIPDRFSAQQFSDYHSELNMSSLELGDSALYFCASSLGGLAVTGTQYFGPGTRLTVL.

CDR3 loop: CASSGGQGWAEQYF. CDR3 sequence (DNA): TGCGCCAGCAGCGGTGGACAAGGGTGGGCCGAGCAGTACTTC. This sequence joins TRBV5-1 and TRBJ2-7, with TRBD1 as a possible D gene (5 bases). The V gene lost 4 bases and the J gene lost 6 bases, with 17 bases spanning the gap. CDR3 length: 14 amino acids. The germline V gene encodes CDR1 SGHRS and CDR2 YFSETQ.

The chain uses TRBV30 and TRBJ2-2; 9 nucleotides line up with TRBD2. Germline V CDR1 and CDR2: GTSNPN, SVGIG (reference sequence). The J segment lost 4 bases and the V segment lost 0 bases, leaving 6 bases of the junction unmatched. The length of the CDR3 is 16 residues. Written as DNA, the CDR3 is TGTGCCTGGAGTGTAGGGTTAGCGGGAGTCACCGGGGAGCTGTTTTTT. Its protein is CAWSVGLAGVTGELFF.

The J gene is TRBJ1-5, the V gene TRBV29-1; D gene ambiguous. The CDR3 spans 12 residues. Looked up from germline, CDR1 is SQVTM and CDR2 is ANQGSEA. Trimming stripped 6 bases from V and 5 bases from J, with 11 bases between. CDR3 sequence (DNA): TGCAGCGTCGCCGACGCGGATCAGCCCCAGCATTTT. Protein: CSVADADQPQHF.

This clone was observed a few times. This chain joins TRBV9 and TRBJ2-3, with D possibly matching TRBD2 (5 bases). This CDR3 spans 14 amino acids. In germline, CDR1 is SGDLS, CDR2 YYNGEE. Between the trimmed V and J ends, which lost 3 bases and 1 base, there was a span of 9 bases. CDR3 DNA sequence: TGTGCCAGCAGCGCCGGACTTCGCACAGATACGCAGTATTTT. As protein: CASSAGLRTDTQYF. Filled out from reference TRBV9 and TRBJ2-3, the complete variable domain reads DSGVTQTPKHLITATGQRVTLRCSPRSGDLSVYWYQQSLDQGLQFLIQYYNGEERAKGNILERFSAQQFPDLHSELNLSSLELGDSALYFCASSAGLRTDTQYFGPGTRLTVL.

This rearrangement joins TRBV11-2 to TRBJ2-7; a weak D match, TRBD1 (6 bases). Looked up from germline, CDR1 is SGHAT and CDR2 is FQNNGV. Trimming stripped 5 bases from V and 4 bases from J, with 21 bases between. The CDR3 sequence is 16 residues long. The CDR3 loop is CASSPAPSRGPYEQYF. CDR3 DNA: TGTGCCAGCAGCCCCGCCCCGAGCAGGGGACCGTACGAGCAGTACTTC.

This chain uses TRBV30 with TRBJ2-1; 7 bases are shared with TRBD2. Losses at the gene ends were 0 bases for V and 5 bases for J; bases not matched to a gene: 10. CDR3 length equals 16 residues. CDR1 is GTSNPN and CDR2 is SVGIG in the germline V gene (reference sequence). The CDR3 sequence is CAWSVLAGARNNEQFF. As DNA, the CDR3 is TGTGCCTGGAGTGTATTGGCGGGAGCGAGAAACAATGAGCAGTTCTTC. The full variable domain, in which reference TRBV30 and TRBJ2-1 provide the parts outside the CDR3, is SQTIHQWPATLVQPVGSPLSLECTVEGTSNPNLYWYRQAAGRGLQLLFYSVGIGQISSEVPQNLSASRPQDRQFILSSKKLLLSDSGFYLCAWSVLAGARNNEQFFGPGTRLTVL.

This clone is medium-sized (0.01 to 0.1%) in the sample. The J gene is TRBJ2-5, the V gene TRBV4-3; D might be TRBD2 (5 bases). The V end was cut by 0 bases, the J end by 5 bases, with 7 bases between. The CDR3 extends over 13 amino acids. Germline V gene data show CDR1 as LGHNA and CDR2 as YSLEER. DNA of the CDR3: TGCGCCAGCAGCCAAGACCCGGGGGAGACCCAGTACTTC. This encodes CASSQDPGETQYF.

This chain's CDR3 is CASSLVGASYGYTF. The CDR3 region has the DNA TGTGCCAGCAGCTTGGTAGGGGCATCCTATGGCTACACCTTC. This chain connects TRBV5-6 to TRBJ1-2; TRBD1 is a possible D gene (5 bases). The germline CDR1 and CDR2 sequences are SGHDT and YYEEEE. V was trimmed by 0 bases and J by 4 bases, leaving 10 bases between them. The length of the CDR3 is 14 residues. Full variable domain (remainder filled in from reference TRBV5-6 and TRBJ1-2): DAGVTQSPTHLIKTRGQQVTLRCSPKSGHDTVSWYQQALGQGPQFIFQYYEEEERQRGNFPDRFSGHQFPNYSSELNVNALLLGDSALYLCASSLVGASYGYTFGSGTRLTVV.

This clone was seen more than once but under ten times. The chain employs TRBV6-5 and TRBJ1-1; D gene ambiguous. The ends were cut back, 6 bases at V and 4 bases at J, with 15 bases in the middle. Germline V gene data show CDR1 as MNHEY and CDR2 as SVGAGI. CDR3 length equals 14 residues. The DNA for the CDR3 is TGTGCCAGCAGGCTCCTAGACGGTACCACTGAAGCTTTCTTT. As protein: CASRLLDGTTEAFF.

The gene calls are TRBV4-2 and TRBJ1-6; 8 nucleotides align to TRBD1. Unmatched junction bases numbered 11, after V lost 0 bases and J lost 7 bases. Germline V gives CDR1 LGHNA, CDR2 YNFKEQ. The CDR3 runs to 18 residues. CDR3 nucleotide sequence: TGTGCCAGCAGCCAAGAGGGGTTCGGACAGGGACGAAATTCACCCCTCCACTTT. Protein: CASSQEGFGQGRNSPLHF.

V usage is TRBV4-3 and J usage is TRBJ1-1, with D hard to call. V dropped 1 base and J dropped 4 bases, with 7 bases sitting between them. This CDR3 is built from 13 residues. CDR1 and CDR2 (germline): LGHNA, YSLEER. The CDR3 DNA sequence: TGCGCCAGCAGCCAAGGACCGGGCACTGAAGCTTTCTTT. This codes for CASSQGPGTEAFF.